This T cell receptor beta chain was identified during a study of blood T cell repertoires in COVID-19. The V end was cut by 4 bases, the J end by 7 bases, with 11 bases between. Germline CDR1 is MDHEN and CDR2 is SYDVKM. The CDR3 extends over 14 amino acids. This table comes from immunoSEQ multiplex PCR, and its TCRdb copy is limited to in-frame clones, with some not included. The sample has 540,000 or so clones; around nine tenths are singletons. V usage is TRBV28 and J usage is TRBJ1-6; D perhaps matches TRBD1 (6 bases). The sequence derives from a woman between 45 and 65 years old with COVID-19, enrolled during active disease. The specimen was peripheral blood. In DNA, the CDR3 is TGTGCCAGCAGTTCAGACAGGAAAAATTCACCCCTCCACTTT. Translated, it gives CASSSDRKNSPLHF.